Below, 27 T cell receptor beta chains from the same sample are listed, as sequenced in a study of Graves' ophthalmopathy and Graves' hyperthyroidism. RNA served as the template for amplifying TCR beta CDR3 regions. RT-PCR in the first round used HTBI primers; a second-round multiplex PCR followed. TCRdb re-called the multiplex PCR reads with MiXCR, one entry per CDR3 protein. Of hundreds of thousands of distinct CDR3 sequences listed, about 46% were seen once; the top ten hold around half. Sequencing input: peripheral blood. The receptor set was obtained from an adult man with Graves' ophthalmopathy.

In its sample, this clonotype was seen a few times. The J gene is TRBJ1-2, the V gene TRBV10-3, with TRBD1 identical over 8 bases. Unmatched junction bases numbered 5, after V lost 6 bases and J lost 5 bases. Germline lookup yields CDR1 ENHRY and CDR2 SYGVKD. The CDR3 has 13 amino acids. CDR3 residues: CAISPDRGYGYTF. CDR3 bases: TGTGCCATCAGCCCAGACAGGGGTTATGGCTACACCTTC.

This clonotype turned up a few times. The chain recombines TRBV4-1 with TRBJ1-1; TRBD1 might be the D (5 bases). CDR3 length equals 12 residues. The V and J ends lost 3 bases and 11 bases respectively, with 13 bases between them. Germline V CDR1 and CDR2: MGHRA, YSYEKL. CDR3 coding DNA: TGCGCCAGCAGCCATCCGGGACTAGGGGCTTTCTTT. Translating gives CASSHPGLGAFF.

The chain couples TRBV15 to TRBJ2-7; 9 nucleotides line up with TRBD1. CDR1 and CDR2 (germline): LNHNV, YYDKDF (reference sequence). The length of the CDR3 is 15 residues. Germline trimming cut 1 base from V and 6 bases from J; bases unmatched to any gene: 7. CDR3 in DNA: TGTGCCACCAGCAGAGTCCGGGACAGGGCGGTCGAGCAGTACTTC. Translating it yields CATSRVRDRAVEQYF.

This clonotype was picked up a small number of times. V and J are TRBV2 and TRBJ2-7, with D possibly being TRBD1 or TRBD2 (6 bases each). V dropped 2 bases and J dropped 6 bases, with 14 bases sitting between them. CDR3 length: 14 residues. Looked up from germline, CDR1 is SNHLY and CDR2 is FYNNEI. CDR3 sequence (DNA): TGTGCCAGCAGTGAATCAAGGGGGGCGAGCGAGCAGTACTTC. Encoded protein: CASSESRGASEQYF.

The chain links TRBV27 to TRBJ1-1; the D gene is possibly TRBD1 (6 bases). In germline, CDR1 is MNHEY, CDR2 SMNVEV (reference sequence). V was trimmed by 2 bases and J by 3 bases, leaving 7 bases between them. CDR3 length: 13 amino acids. In nucleotides, the CDR3 is TGTGCCAGCAGTTTAGGACAGTACACTGAAGCTTTCTTT. This encodes CASSLGQYTEAFF.

The rearrangement uses TRBV20-1 and TRBJ1-6; TRBD1 matches 8 bases. V lost 0 bases and J lost 7; bases outside the gene matches: 11. The CDR3 is 17 residues long. Germline V gives CDR1 DFQATT, CDR2 SNEGSKA (reference sequence). CDR3 protein: CSARDLYTGGSNSPLHF. CDR3 DNA sequence: TGCAGTGCTAGAGATCTTTACACAGGGGGTAGCAATTCACCCCTCCACTTT.

The chain couples TRBV7-9 to TRBJ2-3; D perhaps matches TRBD2 (5 bases). V was shortened by 4 bases and J by 2 bases, with 13 bases between the two germline ends. CDR3 length: 15 amino acids. Germline V gene data show CDR1 as SEHNR and CDR2 as FQNEAQ (reference sequence). CDR3 residues: CASSSREANTDTQYF. As DNA, the CDR3 is TGTGCCAGCAGCTCCCGGGAAGCTAACACAGATACGCAGTATTTT.

The chain couples TRBV12-3 or TRBV12-4 to TRBJ1-5; TRBD1 aligns across 7 bases. Trimming took 6 bases from V and 4 from J; bases not matched to a gene: 12. The CDR3 covers 16 residues. The CDR3 DNA sequence: TGTGCCAGCAGATACGAACCACAGGGGATTAATCAGCCCCAGCATTTT. It translates to CASRYEPQGINQPQHF.

This chain uses TRBV10-1 with TRBJ2-3, with 7 positions matching TRBD1. This CDR3 region has 15 residues. Germline V gene lookup returns CDR1 WNHNN and CDR2 SYGVQD (reference sequence). The junction had 9 bases not matched to a gene; V was cut back by 3 bases and J by 6 bases. CDR3: CASSEGQVGFDTQYF. The CDR3 DNA reads as TGCGCCAGCAGTGAAGGACAGGTGGGGTTTGATACGCAGTATTTT.

The V gene is TRBV5-1, the J gene TRBJ1-2, with unresolved D. This CDR3 spans 13 amino acids. Trimming shortened V by 8 bases and J by 2 bases, and 13 bases separated the two germline ends. The V gene's germline CDR1 is SGHRS and CDR2 YFSETQ. The CDR3: CASTAGLNYGYTF. The CDR3 DNA sequence: TGCGCCAGTACCGCCGGGCTAAACTATGGCTACACCTTC.

This clonotype was detected a few times. The chain is built from TRBV18 and TRBJ1-5; D unclear. Germline V CDR1 and CDR2: KGHSH, LQKENI. V was cut by 2 bases and J by 3 bases, with 11 bases left in between. There are 15 residues in the CDR3. CDR3 sequence reads: CASSPLQAYNQPQHF. In nucleotides, the CDR3 is TGTGCCAGCTCACCATTGCAGGCGTACAATCAGCCCCAGCATTTT.

V gene TRBV29-1 combines with J gene TRBJ2-7, with D maybe TRBD2 (6 bases). The germline gives CDR1 SQVTM, CDR2 ANQGSEA. The CDR3 runs to 15 residues. The ends were cut back, 2 bases at V and 6 bases at J, with 20 bases in the middle. CDR3 region: CSVESLMEGDGEQYF. CDR3 sequence (DNA): TGCAGCGTTGAATCTTTAATGGAGGGAGATGGCGAGCAGTACTTC.

This clonotype was counted at least ten times. V usage is TRBV19 and J usage is TRBJ1-5; D remains ambiguous. The CDR3 contains 17 residues. The germline CDR1 and CDR2 sequences are LNHDA and SQIVND (reference sequence). Trimming pared 0 bases from V and 5 bases from J, leaving 17 bases between. The CDR3 sequence: CASSIDRRSPYDQPQHF. The CDR3 DNA reads as TGTGCCAGTAGTATAGATCGACGGTCCCCGTACGATCAGCCCCAGCATTTT. The full variable domain, with the rest looked up from reference TRBV19 and TRBJ1-5, is DGGITQSPKYLFRKEGQNVTLSCEQNLNHDAMYWYRQDPGQGLRLIYYSQIVNDFQKGDIAEGYSVSREKKESFPLTVTSAQKNPTAFYLCASSIDRRSPYDQPQHFGDGTRLSIL.

The chain employs TRBV5-1 and TRBJ1-4; D perhaps matches TRBD1 (6 bases). The CDR3 spans 14 residues. Germline V CDR1 and CDR2: SGHRS, YFSETQ. The ends were cut back, 4 bases at V and 7 bases at J, with 14 bases in the middle. CDR3 DNA sequence: TGCGCCAGCAGCGGAACAGGGATCTCTGAAAAACTGTTTTTT. Translating it yields CASSGTGISEKLFF.

This clonotype turned up a few times. This chain links TRBV7-9 with TRBJ2-7; possibly TRBD1 for D (5 bases). V shed 5 bases and J shed 9 bases, with 26 bases lying between them. This CDR3 has 16 amino acids. Germline-derived CDR1 and CDR2 are SEHNR and FQNEAQ (reference sequence). The CDR3 bases are TGTGCCAGCAGCCAAGATAGACAGATCGGCCTACGAGGGCAGTACTTC. Translated: CASSQDRQIGLRGQYF.

In this sample, this clonotype turned up a few times. The J gene is TRBJ1-2, the V gene TRBV20-1, with D unresolved. Trimming shortened V by 1 base and J by 7 bases, and 13 bases separated the two germline ends. This CDR3 comprises 13 residues. Per germline, CDR1 DFQATT and CDR2 SNEGSKA (reference sequence). The CDR3 here is CSARALLEGGYTF. CDR3 in DNA: TGCAGTGCTAGAGCCCTCCTTGAGGGTGGCTACACCTTC.

The gene calls are TRBV12-3 or TRBV12-4 and TRBJ1-1; 8 positions agree with TRBD1. The junction had 4 bases not matched to a gene; V was cut back by 6 bases and J by 1 base. The CDR3 sequence is 14 residues long. CDR3 residues: CASRPGQGNTEAFF. The CDR3 region has the DNA TGTGCCAGCAGACCTGGACAGGGGAACACTGAAGCTTTCTTT.

This clonotype was counted a few times. V usage is TRBV11-3 and J usage is TRBJ2-5; possible D gene TRBD2, 5 bases. The V end lost 4 bases, the J end lost 6 bases, and 9 bases lay between the germline ends. The CDR3 is 12 amino acids. In germline, CDR1 is SGHNT, CDR2 YENEEA. CDR3 sequence reads: CASSSTGKTQYF. The CDR3 DNA sequence: TGTGCCAGCAGCTCTACGGGGAAGACCCAGTACTTC. Full variable domain (missing parts from reference TRBV11-3 and TRBJ2-5): EAGVVQSPRYKIIEKKQPVAFWCNPISGHNTLYWYLQNLGQGPELLIRYENEEAVDDSQLPKDRFSAERLKGVDSTLKIQPAELGDSAVYLCASSSTGKTQYFGPGTRLLVL.

Points on this clonotype: This may be a read error: a much more frequent sequence differs by one nucleotide. CDR3 in amino acids: CAISEGGQEEGYTF. CDR3 coding DNA: TGTGCCATCAGTGAGGGGGGACAGGAGGAAGGCTACACCTTC. The V gene is TRBV10-3, the J gene TRBJ1-2; 8 positions agree with TRBD1. There are 14 residues in the CDR3. Germline V gene sequence: CDR1 ENHRY, CDR2 SYGVKD. Unmatched junction bases numbered 7, after V lost 2 bases and J lost 8 bases.

The CDR3 DNA reads TGTGCCAGCAGTCAGTCCGGGGCTGAAGCTTTCTTT. It encodes CASSQSGAEAFF. This chain links TRBV12-3 or TRBV12-4 with TRBJ1-1; the D is unclear. Trimming removed 5 bases at V and 6 bases at J, with 10 bases between. The CDR3 has 12 residues.

V usage is TRBV10-3 and J usage is TRBJ1-1; D gene ambiguous. This CDR3 is built from 14 residues. Germline V CDR1 and CDR2: ENHRY, SYGVKD. Trimming shortened V by 10 bases and J by 3 bases, and 18 bases separated the two germline ends. CDR3 nucleotide sequence: TGTGCCAGCAACAAATGGGTTCCCGACACTGAAGCTTTCTTT. This sequence encodes CASNKWVPDTEAFF.

The rearrangement uses TRBV11-1 and TRBJ2-3, with 10 bases matching TRBD1. V lost 5 bases, J lost 4 bases, and 6 bases stayed unmatched. The CDR3 runs to 15 residues. Germline V gene sequence: CDR1 SGHAT, CDR2 FQDESV (reference sequence). The CDR3 protein is CASSPGQGNSDTQYF. CDR3 DNA: TGTGCCAGCAGCCCGGGACAGGGGAACTCAGATACGCAGTATTTT.

This chain uses TRBV5-5 with TRBJ1-2; a possible D gene is TRBD1 (5 bases). The CDR3 runs 14 residues. Germline loops: CDR1 SGHKS, CDR2 YYEKEE (reference sequence). Between the trimmed V and J ends, which lost 0 bases and 5 bases, there was a span of 11 bases. The DNA for the CDR3 is TGTGCCAGCAGCTTGGATAAAGGGGATTATGGCTACACCTTC. Encoded protein: CASSLDKGDYGYTF.

The V call is TRBV29-1, the J call TRBJ2-5; D call uncertain. Germline V gene lookup returns CDR1 SQVTM and CDR2 ANQGSEA. V lost 6 bases and J 0 bases, leaving 20 bases between the germline ends. There are 16 residues in the CDR3. For the CDR3, the DNA is TGCAGCGTCACCGACCCCCCTGGCGGATACCAAGAGACCCAGTACTTC. It is translated as CSVTDPPGGYQETQYF.

Points on this clonotype: At one of its ends the junction is not consistent with the germline gene, which may arise from a read error. The chain couples TRBV5-8 to TRBJ2-7, with D uncertain. CDR1 SGHTS and CDR2 YDEGEE come from the germline V gene. This CDR3 is 14 amino acids long. The CDR3 region has the DNA TGCGCCAGCAGCCAGGAGTTGCGCTCCTACGAGCAGTACTTC. Residues: CASSQELRSYEQYF.

The rearrangement links TRBV15 to TRBJ2-6; D gene unclear. The germline V gene encodes CDR1 LNHNV and CDR2 YYDKDF (reference sequence). Trimming took 10 bases from V and 0 from J, leaving 16 bases between them. The CDR3 contains 16 residues. The CDR3 loop is CASSSPRSSGANVLTF. The CDR3 DNA is TGTGCCAGCAGTTCTCCAAGGAGCTCTGGGGCCAACGTCCTGACTTTC.

This sequence joins TRBV7-3 and TRBJ2-7, with 7 positions matching TRBD1. The CDR3 has 14 amino acids. The trim removed 5 bases at V and 2 bases at J, leaving 6 bases unmatched. CDR1 SGHTA and CDR2 FQGTGA come from the germline V gene. The CDR3 is CASSVRDRPYEQYF. CDR3 bases: TGTGCCAGCAGCGTCAGGGACAGACCCTACGAGCAGTACTTC.